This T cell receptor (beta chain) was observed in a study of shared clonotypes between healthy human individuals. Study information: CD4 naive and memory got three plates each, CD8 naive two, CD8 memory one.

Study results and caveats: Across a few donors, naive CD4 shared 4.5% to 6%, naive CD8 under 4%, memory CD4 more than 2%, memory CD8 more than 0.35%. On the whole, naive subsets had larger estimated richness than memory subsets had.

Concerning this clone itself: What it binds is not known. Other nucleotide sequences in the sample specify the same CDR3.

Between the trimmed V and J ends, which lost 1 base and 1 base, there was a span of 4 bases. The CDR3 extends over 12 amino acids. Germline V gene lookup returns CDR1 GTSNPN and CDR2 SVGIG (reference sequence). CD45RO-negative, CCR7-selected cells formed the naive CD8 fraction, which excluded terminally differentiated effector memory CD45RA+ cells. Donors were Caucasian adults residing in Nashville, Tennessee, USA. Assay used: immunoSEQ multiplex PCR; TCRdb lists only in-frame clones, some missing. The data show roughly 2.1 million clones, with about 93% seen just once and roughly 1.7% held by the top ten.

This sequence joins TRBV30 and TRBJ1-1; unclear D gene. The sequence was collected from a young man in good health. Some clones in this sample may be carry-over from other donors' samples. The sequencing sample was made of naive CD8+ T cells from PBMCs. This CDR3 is CAWSGANTEAFF. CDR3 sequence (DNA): TGTGCCTGGAGTGGGGCGAACACTGAAGCTTTCTTT.